This T cell receptor beta chain was sequenced in a study of OX40 agonist ivuxolimab in advanced cancers. Study background: Among those treated, three patients had partial responses, one with hepatocellular carcinoma and two with cutaneous melanoma.

This CDR3 is 14 amino acids long. The germline CDR1 and CDR2 sequences are SEHNR and FQNEAQ (reference sequence). Trimming removed 5 bases at V and 3 bases at J, with 8 bases between. Using immunoSEQ multiplex PCR, the repertoire was profiled, and TCRdb retains in-frame clones only, with some absent. The table records about 45,000 clones, about 86% of them present only once. This rearrangement joins TRBV7-9 to TRBJ1-6; D may be TRBD1 (5 bases). This TCR was sampled from an adult with an advanced solid tumor such as melanoma, head and neck, liver or kidney cancer. The input for sequencing was CD4+ or CD8+ T cells sorted from blood, taken in a trial of the OX40 agonist ivuxolimab. As DNA, the CDR3 is TGTGCCAGCAGCACAGGATTCTATAATTCACCCCTCCACTTT. It translates to CASSTGFYNSPLHF.